The 17 T cell receptor beta chains presented below share a single source sample, sequenced in a study of cytomegalovirus exposure and HLA in healthy donors. 13 Jbeta primers and 60 Vbeta primers were used for the PCR. Using immunoSEQ multiplex PCR, the repertoire was profiled, and TCRdb retains in-frame clones only, with some absent. The sample has under 150,000 clones; roughly two thirds are singletons. Material for sequencing was PBMCs. Receptors originate from a man aged 25-45 years in good health and CMV-seropositive.

This chain joins TRBV28 and TRBJ2-2, with a tentative D call TRBD1 (6 bases). Trimming cost V 8 bases and J 4 bases, with 17 bases left between them. The CDR3 loop spans 15 amino acids. The germline V gene has CDR1 MDHEN and CDR2 SYDVKM. CDR3 sequence reads: CASGGQSYFTGELFF. Written as DNA, the CDR3 is TGTGCCAGCGGAGGACAGTCCTACTTCACCGGGGAGCTGTTTTTT.

The table lists this clone with a few counts. V gene TRBV5-8 combines with J gene TRBJ2-5; perhaps TRBD1 as D (5 bases). Matching the DNA end better, TRBJ2-7 makes the J call doubtful. In germline, CDR1 is SGHTS, CDR2 YDEGEE. The CDR3 totals 14 residues. The CDR3 spells CASSHRQPAYEQYF. DNA for the CDR3: TGTGCCAGCAGCCACCGACAGCCAGCCTACGAGCAGTACTTC.

V is TRBV27 and J is TRBJ2-4; no reliable D call. The CDR3 has 13 amino acids. Germline V lookup: CDR1 MNHEY, CDR2 SMNVEV (reference sequence). V lost 0 bases to trimming and J lost 7 bases, with 7 bases between them. The CDR3 loop reads CASSLSKQNIQYF. CDR3 coding DNA: TGTGCCAGCAGTTTATCTAAACAGAACATTCAGTACTTC.

In this sample, this clone turned up once. The chain employs TRBV27 and TRBJ2-3; tentatively, D is TRBD1 (5 bases). Germline-derived CDR1 and CDR2 are MNHEY and SMNVEV (reference sequence). The CDR3 runs to 16 residues. V gave up 2 bases and J gave up 0 bases, with 12 bases separating them. The CDR3 sequence: CASSLLQGPSTDTQYF. DNA for the CDR3: TGTGCCAGCAGTTTACTGCAGGGCCCTAGCACAGATACGCAGTATTTT.

This chain uses TRBV6-5 with TRBJ1-5; the match to TRBD1 covers 9 bases. Germline-derived CDR1 and CDR2 are MNHEY and SVGAGI. Trimming cost V 6 bases and J 0 bases; bases outside gene matches: 3. This CDR3 contains 15 residues. In DNA, the CDR3 is TGTGCCAGCAGGGACAGGGGAGTTAGCAATCAGCCCCAGCATTTT. Its translation is CASRDRGVSNQPQHF.

The chain carries TRBV2 and TRBJ2-5; the D gene is possibly TRBD2 (6 bases). V lost 8 bases, J lost 1 base, and 8 bases lay in between. CDR3 length equals 12 residues. In germline, CDR1 is SNHLY, CDR2 FYNNEI. The CDR3 coding sequence is TGTGCCAGCCGACTAGGCCAAGAGACCCAGTACTTC. It encodes CASRLGQETQYF.

This clone occurred a few times. The chain recombines TRBV9 with TRBJ2-5; a possible D gene is TRBD2 (6 bases). The germline V and J ends were trimmed by 2 bases and 3 bases, with 11 bases remaining between them. Germline CDR1 is SGDLS and CDR2 is YYNGEE. This CDR3 spans 14 amino acids. This chain's CDR3 is CASSVRGNKETQYF. The CDR3 bases are TGTGCCAGCAGCGTTCGCGGGAACAAAGAGACCCAGTACTTC.

CDR3 nucleotide sequence: TGTGCCAGCAGCTTAGTTACAGGGATGAACACTGAAGCTTTCTTT. Protein: CASSLVTGMNTEAFF. The chain links TRBV11-3 to TRBJ1-1; D might be TRBD1 (6 bases). Germline V gene data show CDR1 as SGHNT and CDR2 as YENEEA. This CDR3 has 15 amino acids. The V gene lost 1 base and the J gene lost 0 bases, with 9 bases spanning the gap.

The rearrangement links TRBV5-8 to TRBJ2-1; 7 nucleotides match TRBD1. Germline CDR1 is SGHTS and CDR2 is YDEGEE. V gave up 0 bases and J gave up 3 bases; unmatched junction bases: 3. There are 15 residues in the CDR3. DNA for the CDR3: TGTGCCAGCAGCTTGGACAGGGGAGACTACAATGAGCAGTTCTTC. This gives the protein CASSLDRGDYNEQFF. Filled out from reference TRBV5-8 and TRBJ2-1, the complete variable domain reads EAGVTQSPTHLIKTRGQQATLRCSPISGHTSVYWYQQALGLGLQFLLWYDEGEERNRGNFPPRFSGRQFPNYSSELNVNALELEDSALYLCASSLDRGDYNEQFFGPGTRLTVL.

This clone was seen just once. This sequence joins TRBV5-1 and TRBJ2-7; TRBD2 agrees at 14 bases. The J segment lost 7 bases and the V segment lost 4 bases, leaving 7 bases of the junction unmatched. The CDR3 is made up of 15 amino acids. CDR1 and CDR2 (germline): SGHRS, YFSETQ. The CDR3 protein is CASSPGLAGVREQYF. The CDR3 nucleotides read TGCGCCAGCAGCCCGGGACTAGCGGGAGTTCGAGAGCAGTACTTC.

The chain has TRBV13 and TRBJ2-5, with 7 nucleotides matching TRBD2. The CDR3 runs to 16 residues. Trimming removed 0 bases from V and 5 bases from J; junction bases left unmatched: 9. Per germline, CDR1 PRHDT and CDR2 FYEKMQ (reference sequence). The DNA of the CDR3 is TGTGCCAGCAGCTTAGGAACCAGCGGGATTGGGGAGACCCAGTACTTC. Its protein product is CASSLGTSGIGETQYF.

This clone was counted a single time. This chain joins TRBV6-6 and TRBJ1-2, with a possible D match to TRBD1 (6 bases). Trimming shortened V by 2 bases and J by 8 bases, and 12 bases separated the two germline ends. CDR3 length equals 13 residues. Germline V lookup: CDR1 MNHNY, CDR2 SVGAGI (reference sequence). The CDR3 nucleotides read TGTGCCAGCAGTTACCCCAACAGGGACGGCTACACCTTC. Its translation is CASSYPNRDGYTF.

The CDR3, as DNA: TGCGCCAGCAGCTCGGGACTAGCGGGATCTAAAGAGACCCAGTACTTC. It translates to CASSSGLAGSKETQYF. The chain has TRBV5-1 and TRBJ2-5; 13 bases agree with TRBD2. J lost 3 bases, V lost 3 bases, and 5 bases had no gene match. The CDR3 extends over 16 amino acids. CDR1 SGHRS and CDR2 YFSETQ come from the germline V gene.

The rearrangement links TRBV11-2 to TRBJ2-7; maybe TRBD2 (7 bases). The germline gives CDR1 SGHAT, CDR2 FQNNGV. The CDR3 contains 14 residues. V gave up 5 bases and J gave up 3 bases, with 14 bases separating them. The CDR3 loop is CASSLQRDIYEQYF. Written as DNA, the CDR3 is TGTGCCAGCAGCCTGCAGCGGGACATCTACGAGCAGTACTTC.

Here the CDR3 reads CASSLATAGTSSTEQYF. CDR3 DNA sequence: TGTGCCAGCAGCTTAGCGACAGCCGGGACTAGCAGTACTGAGCAGTACTTC. This chain links TRBV7-8 with TRBJ2-7; 9 bases are a match to TRBD2. Germline V gene sequence: CDR1 SGHVS, CDR2 FQNEAQ. Trimming removed 0 bases from V and 7 bases from J; junction bases left unmatched: 13. The CDR3 consists of 17 residues.

The CDR3 nucleotides are TGTGCCAGCAGTTTATTCGGGAACCCTGACTCCTACAATGAGCAGTTCTTC. This translates into CASSLFGNPDSYNEQFF. V is TRBV28 and J is TRBJ2-1, with D maybe TRBD2 (5 bases). With 1 base removed from V and 0 bases from J, the gap between germline ends came to 13 bases. CDR3 length: 17 amino acids. Germline values: CDR1 MDHEN, CDR2 SYDVKM.

A few counts support this clone. This rearrangement joins TRBV4-2 to TRBJ2-3; TRBD2 agrees at 11 bases. Unmatched junction bases numbered 10, after V lost 8 bases and J lost 0 bases. The CDR3 consists of 17 residues. CDR1 is LGHNA and CDR2 is YNFKEQ in the germline V gene. This chain's CDR3 is CASQTTGLAESTDTQYF. The CDR3 DNA is TGTGCCAGCCAGACGACGGGACTAGCGGAAAGCACAGATACGCAGTATTTT.